This T cell receptor (beta chain) originates from a study of Graves' ophthalmopathy and Graves' hyperthyroidism. Diagnosis used clinical symptoms, serum thyroxine, TRAb, thyroid ultrasound and orbital computed tomography. Amplification from RNA transcripts yielded the TCR beta CDR3 regions. Scientists carried out first-round RT-PCR using HTBI primers and then a second-round multiplex PCR. TCRdb processed the multiplex PCR reads anew with MiXCR; each CDR3 protein has one entry. The table records about 1.2 million distinct CDR3 sequences, 35% to 40% of them present only once. The origin of this receptor is an adult man with Graves' hyperthyroidism. Material: peripheral blood or thyroid tissue (not recorded which).

Here the CDR3 reads CASSEGIGGYTIYF. CDR3 nucleotides: TGTGCCAGCAGTGAAGGTATAGGGGGGTACACCATATATTTT. V usage is TRBV25-1 and J usage is TRBJ1-3; tentative D call: TRBD1 (6 bases). The germline gives CDR1 MGHDK, CDR2 SYGVNS. The CDR3 extends over 14 amino acids. V lost 2 bases and J lost 8, with 13 bases in between.